This record covers a single T cell receptor (beta chain). The antigen remains undetermined. The sample originates from a study of cytomegalovirus exposure and HLA in healthy donors. Germline V gene data show CDR1 as SGHAT and CDR2 as FQNNGV. Trimming left V 2 bases short and J 5 bases short, with 7 bases between. This CDR3 is 13 amino acids long. In the PCR, 60 Vbeta and 13 Jbeta primers were used. Sequencing used immunoSEQ multiplex PCR; TCRdb keeps in-frame clones, though not all of them. The sample yields 150,000 to 160,000 clones, around 70% seen once. Study conclusions and caveats: As a later analysis revealed, most CMV-associated TCR beta chains appeared HLA-restricted. As confirmed in vitro, a few CMV-associated chains were specific for CMV antigens. The study assumed roughly uniform donor sequencing depth for presence/absence analyses. A list of 150 to 200 TCR beta chains associated with cytomegalovirus was given.

This receptor was taken from a young man in good health and CMV-seronegative. V is TRBV11-2 and J is TRBJ1-5; D call uncertain. The sequencing sample was made of PBMCs. CDR3 amino acids: CASSLSSDQPQHF. The DNA of the CDR3 is TGTGCCAGCAGCTTATCGTCGGATCAGCCCCAGCATTTT.